The 9 T cell receptor beta chains given below trace back to one sample, sequenced in a study of T cell repertoires in ileal Crohn's disease. Some clones are missing from TCRdb's copy, which holds only in-frame ones; the method was immunoSEQ multiplex PCR. The sample contains some 30,000 clones, about four fifths of which appear only once. The specimen sequenced was ileal tissue. These receptors were collected from an adult with Crohn's disease.

The count of this clone is one. An end of the junction differs from the germline gene, which may be a read error. The chain uses TRBV5-4 and TRBJ2-2, with 14 nucleotides matching TRBD2. The CDR3 length is 17 residues. The germline CDR1 and CDR2 sequences are SGHNT and YYREEE (reference sequence). CDR3 sequence reads: CANSLGTSGGFTGELFF. DNA for the CDR3: TGTGCCAACAGCTTAGGGACTAGCGGGGGATTTACCGGGGAGCTGTTTTTT.

This clone was picked up one time. Other DNA sequences in this sample translate to the same CDR3. J is TRBJ2-4 and V is TRBV2; 16 bases are a match to TRBD2. Germline CDR1 reads SNHLY; CDR2 reads FYNNEI. The V gene end was trimmed by 5 bases and the J gene end by 9 bases; junction bases not matched to a gene: 10. This CDR3 has 17 residues. CDR3 amino acids: CASSPTLGTSGGGIQYF. CDR3 DNA: TGTGCCAGCAGTCCTACCCTTGGGACTAGCGGGGGGGGCATTCAGTACTTC.

This sequence joins TRBV9 and TRBJ2-3; TRBD1 matches at 8 bases. Germline V gene data show CDR1 as SGDLS and CDR2 as YYNGEE. Trimming cost V 4 bases and J 3 bases; bases outside gene matches: 7. The CDR3 extends over 15 amino acids. The CDR3 is CASSRTQGATDTQYF. CDR3 DNA sequence: TGTGCCAGCAGCCGAACTCAGGGGGCAACAGATACGCAGTATTTT.

The chain combines TRBV6-1 with TRBJ1-6, with D perhaps TRBD1 (6 bases). The CDR3 is made up of 14 amino acids. Deletions cut 6 bases from V and 8 bases from J, with 14 bases between. The germline gives CDR1 MNHNS, CDR2 SASEGT. CDR3 sequence: CASSQAGDYSPLHF. CDR3 DNA sequence: TGTGCCAGCAGCCAGGCAGGGGATTATTCACCCCTCCACTTT.

Concerning this clone: Sequence at one end of the junction differs from germline and may be a read error. This rearrangement joins TRBV11-2 to TRBJ1-2, with D perhaps matching TRBD1 (6 bases). Germline-derived CDR1 and CDR2 are SGHAT and FQNNGV. This CDR3 is built from 12 residues. The CDR3 region is CASSVDRSSSTF. Written as DNA, the CDR3 is TGTGCCAGCAGCGTAGACAGGTCTAGCTCTACCTTC. Complete variable domain (other parts from reference TRBV11-2 and TRBJ1-2): EAGVAQSPRYKIIEKRQSVAFWCNPISGHATLYWYQQILGQGPKLLIQFQNNGVVDDSQLPKDRFSAERLKGVDSTLKIQPAKLEDSAVYLCASSVDRSSSTFGSGTRLTVV.

This chain uses TRBV7-3 with TRBJ2-1, with TRBD2 matching over 7 bases. This CDR3 has 14 residues. Trimming at V came to 2 bases and at J to 6 bases, leaving 4 bases not matched to a gene. The germline V gene encodes CDR1 SGHTA and CDR2 FQGTGA. The CDR3 DNA reads TGTGCCAGCAGCTTATTGGGGGGGTCCAATGAGCAGTTCTTC. Encoded protein: CASSLLGGSNEQFF.

J is TRBJ2-5 and V is TRBV6-1, with 7 bases identical to TRBD1. Unmatched junction bases numbered 17, after V lost 4 bases and J lost 9 bases. The CDR3 runs to 16 residues. CDR1 MNHNS and CDR2 SASEGT come from the germline V gene. CDR3 sequence: CASSVTPGQPPSSQYF. In DNA form, the CDR3 reads TGTGCCAGCAGTGTAACGCCGGGACAGCCTCCGTCGTCCCAGTACTTC.

This clone was observed a handful of times. The V call is TRBV27, the J call TRBJ2-2; 8 bases match TRBD1. The trim removed 4 bases at V and 4 bases at J, leaving 8 bases unmatched. There are 16 residues in the CDR3. CDR1 is MNHEY, CDR2 SMNVEV, per germline (reference sequence). The CDR3 here is CASSSINTGGTGELFF. The CDR3 region has the DNA TGTGCCAGCAGTTCAATCAACACAGGGGGCACCGGGGAGCTGTTTTTT.

The V and J genes are TRBV2 and TRBJ1-5, with TRBD1 matching over 10 bases. Germline V gene sequence: CDR1 SNHLY, CDR2 FYNNEI. The CDR3 totals 15 residues. V lost 0 bases, J lost 9 bases, and 5 bases stayed unmatched. CDR3 sequence: CASSEAPTGGGPQHF. The CDR3 bases are TGTGCCAGCAGTGAAGCGCCGACAGGGGGCGGGCCCCAGCATTTT.